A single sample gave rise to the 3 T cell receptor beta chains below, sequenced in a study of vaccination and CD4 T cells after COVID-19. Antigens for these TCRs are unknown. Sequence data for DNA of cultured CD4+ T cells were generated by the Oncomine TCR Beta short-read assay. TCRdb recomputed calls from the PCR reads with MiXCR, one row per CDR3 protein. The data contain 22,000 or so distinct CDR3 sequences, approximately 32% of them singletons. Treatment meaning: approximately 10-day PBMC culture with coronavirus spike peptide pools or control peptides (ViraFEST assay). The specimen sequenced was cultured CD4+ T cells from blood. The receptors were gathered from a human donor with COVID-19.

This CDR3 is CASKGTEYSPLHF. The CDR3 DNA sequence: TGCGCCAGCAAGGGGACAGAGTATTCACCCCTCCACTTT. The chain combines TRBV5-1 with TRBJ1-6; 7 nucleotides line up with TRBD1. V shed 6 bases, J shed 8 bases, and the junction held 5 bases outside the gene matches. In germline, CDR1 is SGHRS, CDR2 YFSETQ. There are 13 residues in the CDR3.

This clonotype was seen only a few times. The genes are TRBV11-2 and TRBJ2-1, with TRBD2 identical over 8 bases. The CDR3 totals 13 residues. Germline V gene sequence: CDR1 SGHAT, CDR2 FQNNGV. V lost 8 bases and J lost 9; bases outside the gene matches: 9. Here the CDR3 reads CASRLPAGVEQFF. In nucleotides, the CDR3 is TGTGCCAGCCGCCTCCCAGCGGGGGTTGAGCAGTTCTTC.

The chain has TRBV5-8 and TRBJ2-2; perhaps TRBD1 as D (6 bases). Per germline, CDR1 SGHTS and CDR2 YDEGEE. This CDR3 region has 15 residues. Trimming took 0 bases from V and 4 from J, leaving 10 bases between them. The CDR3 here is CASSLGGRGTGELFF. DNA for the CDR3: TGTGCCAGCAGCTTGGGTGGCAGGGGCACCGGGGAGCTGTTTTTT.